This T cell receptor beta chain was obtained from a study of cytomegalovirus exposure and HLA in healthy donors. PCR involved 60 Vbeta and 13 Jbeta primers. Here immunoSEQ multiplex PCR was the method, and the copy in TCRdb shows in-frame clones only, minus some. The sample lists 180,000 or so clones, about 75% occurring once. The CDR3 covers 14 residues. Per the germline V gene, CDR1 is SEHNR and CDR2 is FQNEAQ (reference sequence). V dropped 5 bases and J dropped 3; count of bases not matched to a gene: 6. Study-wide results and caveats: In an earlier analysis, about 87% or about 30%: the productive usage of most TCR beta V segments. According to a later analysis, most TCR beta chains associated with CMV appeared HLA-restricted. Reportedly, a later analysis found an Asian-associated ancestry cluster had fewer N-insertions than the approximately 670-donor mean. The investigators catalogued under 200 TCR beta chains as cytomegalovirus-associated.

Note on this clone: Its antigen is unknown.

This sequence originates from a man aged 45-60 years in good health and CMV-seropositive. The sample was PBMCs. The rearrangement uses TRBV7-9 and TRBJ1-1; 7 nucleotides agree with TRBD1. CDR3 sequence reads: CASSPTGTDTEAFF. The CDR3 DNA reads as TGTGCCAGCAGCCCGACAGGGACGGACACTGAAGCTTTCTTT.